The clone carrying this T cell receptor (beta chain) occurred many times. The sample comes from a study of response to subunit inactivated influenza vaccine. V lost 3 bases, J lost 5 bases, and 10 bases lay in between. This CDR3 region has 12 residues. Germline CDR1 SQVTM, CDR2 ANQGSEA. TCRdb re-analysed the RT-PCR reads in MiXCR, keeping a single row per CDR3 protein. This table has about 540,000 distinct CDR3 sequences, roughly 23% appearing once. These same data were also listed under a study on T cells expressing NK-cell markers. From that report: Generation of TCR beta cDNA was performed by 5'RACE template switching incorporating UMIs. Researchers got TCR beta repertoires out of sorted CD3+CD56+NKG2C+, CD3+CD56+NKG2C- and CD3+CD56-NKG2C+ T cells.

Specimen: CD4+ T cells sorted from PBMCs, collected about 13 days after vaccination. This sequence was found in a man aged 50-60 years who received an inactivated influenza vaccine. The rearrangement joins TRBV29-1 to TRBJ2-5; D may be TRBD1 (5 bases). This CDR3 reads CSVDQGRETQYF. As DNA, the CDR3 is TGCAGCGTTGATCAGGGTCGGGAGACCCAGTACTTC.